Listed below are T cell receptor beta chains from one sample, sequenced in a study of regulatory T cells in long-lasting Graves disease. TCRdb recomputed calls from the multiplex PCR reads with MiXCR, one row per CDR3 protein. The table records 370,000 or so distinct CDR3 sequences, roughly 15% of them present only once. This sample also belongs to another study, concerning T cells in Graves' hyperthyroidism and ophthalmopathy.

The sequences come from peripheral blood mononuclear cells (PBMCs), collected at new diagnosis, from a patient treated with antithyroid drugs. All receptors derive from a woman younger than 30 with Graves disease. The CDR3 runs from the conserved cysteine through the conserved F or W. The D gene is left open where the match is weak. A clone size is listed for some rows: how often the clone was seen (once, few, many), or a class if it is expanded.

clone size	CDR3 length	J gene	V gene	D gene	CDR3 DNA	CDR3 protein
few	14	TRBJ2-7	TRBV5-1	TRBD1	TGCGCCAGCAGCACCACAGGGGGCTTCCACGAGCAGTACTTC	CASSTTGGFHEQYF
many	14	TRBJ2-5	TRBV7-9	NA	TGTGCCAGCAGCTCAAGGGGCCGGTTAGGGACCCAGTACTTC	CASSSRGRLGTQYF
NA	13	TRBJ2-7	TRBV5-1	NA	TGCGCCAGCAGCCAGGGTAACTCCCACGAGCAGTACTTC	CASSQGNSHEQYF
few	14	TRBJ1-1	TRBV7-8	NA	TGTGCCAGCAGCTTATTGGTTGGCCAGGGTGAAGCTTTCTTT	CASSLLVGQGEAFF
many	16	TRBJ2-3	TRBV10-3	TRBD1	TGTGCCATCACCCGGACAGGGGCTACTAGCACAGATACGCAGTATTTT	CAITRTGATSTDTQYF
many	14	TRBJ1-3	TRBV2	NA	TGTGCCAGCAGGCTCGGGGGCGTCGGAAACACCATATATTTT	CASRLGGVGNTIYF
many	14	TRBJ2-5	TRBV12-3/TRBV12-4	NA	TGTGCCAGCAGTTTGAGAGGGCTGGTGGAGACCCAGTACTTC	CASSLRGLVETQYF
NA	15	TRBJ2-2	TRBV5-1	NA	TGCGCCAGCAGCTTGGTGGGATCGAACACCGGGGAGCTGTTTTTT	CASSLVGSNTGELFF
many	16	TRBJ1-2	TRBV7-3	TRBD1	TGTGCCAGCAGCCCCGGAGGGGCAGGGGGATCAGGGGGCTACACCTTC	CASSPGGAGGSGGYTF
many	19	TRBJ2-3	TRBV6-1	TRBD1	TGTGCCAGCAGTGAGAGCCGGGTCGCGGGACAGGCTAGCGCAGATACGCAGTATTTT	CASSESRVAGQASADTQYF
many	14	TRBJ2-7	TRBV2	TRBD1	TGTGCCAGCAGCGCGCGACAGGGGGAAAACGAGCAGTACTTC	CASSARQGENEQYF
NA	14	TRBJ2-1	TRBV11-1	NA	TGTGCCAGCAGCTTATCGGGTTATGGGGGTGAGCAGTTCTTC	CASSLSGYGGEQFF
NA	16	TRBJ2-2	TRBV19	NA	TGTGCCAGTAGTATGCCGCACACAGTTAACACCGGGGAGCTGTTTTTT	CASSMPHTVNTGELFF
many	16	TRBJ2-3	TRBV7-9	TRBD1	TGTGCCAGCAGCTTACGATCCGGGACAGGTCGGGATACGCAGTATTTT	CASSLRSGTGRDTQYF
many	14	TRBJ1-5	TRBV11-1	NA	TGTGCCAGCAGCTTACCGGGTAGCAATCAGCCCCAGCATTTT	CASSLPGSNQPQHF
many	15	TRBJ2-2	TRBV5-1	NA	TGCGCCAGCAGCTTGTTGCGACAGAACACCGGGGAGCTGTTTTTT	CASSLLRQNTGELFF
few	15	TRBJ1-5	TRBV28	TRBD1	TGTGCCAGCAGTTTAGGGACAGGGGGCAGTCAGCCCCAGCATTTT	CASSLGTGGSQPQHF
NA	17	TRBJ2-5	TRBV20-1	TRBD2	TGCAGTGCTGGCGGGGGTAGCGGGAGCGGGGGAGGAGAGACCCAGTACTTC	CSAGGGSGSGGGETQYF
many	13	TRBJ1-5	TRBV30	NA	TGTGCCTGGACCGGGGGAAGTGATCAGCCCCAGCATTTT	CAWTGGSDQPQHF
NA	17	TRBJ2-2	TRBV18	NA	TGTGCCAGCTCACCGAGTCTTGGAACAGGGAACACCGGGGAGCTGTTTTTT	CASSPSLGTGNTGELFF
NA	14	TRBJ1-1	TRBV20-1	NA	TGCAGTGCTAGTATGGCGGGTCAATACAACCGGGCTTTCTTT	CSASMAGQYNRAFF
many	13	TRBJ2-3	TRBV7-3	NA	TGTGCCAGCAGCTCCGGGAACGCAGATACGCAGTATTTT	CASSSGNADTQYF
many	14	TRBJ1-5	TRBV2	NA	TGTGCCAGCAGTGTGGAACGGATGAATCAGCCCCAGCATTTT	CASSVERMNQPQHF
many	12	TRBJ2-1	TRBV27	NA	TGTGCCAGCAGTTTTGGGGACAATGAGCAGTTCTTC	CASSFGDNEQFF
many	20	TRBJ1-2	TRBV20-1	TRBD1	TGCAGTGCTAAGGGATACCCTCTTCCGGGACAGGGAACTCTCGACTATGGCTACACCTTC	CSAKGYPLPGQGTLDYGYTF
many	15	TRBJ2-1	TRBV3-1	TRBD2	TGTGCCAGCAGCCAAGAAACTAGCGCCTACAATGAGCAGTTCTTC	CASSQETSAYNEQFF
NA	12	TRBJ1-5	TRBV6-1	NA	TGTGCCAGCAGTGACTGGAATCAGCCCCAGCATTTT	CASSDWNQPQHF
many	16	TRBJ2-3	TRBV10-3	NA	TGTGCCATCGGATCCTCAGGGGGGGTTTCGCCAGATACGCAGTATTTT	CAIGSSGGVSPDTQYF
NA	16	TRBJ2-1	TRBV24-1	NA	TGTGCCACCAGTGATTCCCCCCGGAGCTCCTACAATGAGCAGTTCTTC	CATSDSPRSSYNEQFF
many	14	TRBJ1-4	TRBV2	NA	TGTGCGAGCTACTGGGGGGGCATGGGTGAAAAACTGTTTTTT	CASYWGGMGEKLFF
many	13	TRBJ2-3	TRBV13	NA	TGTGCCAGCAGCTTACCCGCTCCCGATACGCAGTATTTT	CASSLPAPDTQYF
few	14	TRBJ2-2	TRBV11-2	TRBD1	TGTGCCAGCAGCTCTCAGGGGGTTGGCGGGGAGCTGTTTTTT	CASSSQGVGGELFF
few	15	TRBJ2-1	TRBV15	TRBD2	TGTGCCACCAGCAGAGACGGGGGGATGGGCAATGAGCAGTTCTTC	CATSRDGGMGNEQFF
NA	14	TRBJ2-4	TRBV20-1	NA	TGCAGTGCTAGGAAGTGGGCCCCCAGTAAGATTCAGTACTTC	CSARKWAPSKIQYF
few	14	TRBJ2-4	TRBV9	TRBD1	TGTGCCAGCAGCGTCGACAGGGGTAAAAACATTCAGTACTTC	CASSVDRGKNIQYF
NA	15	TRBJ2-3	TRBV24-1	NA	TGTGCCACCAGTACCGGGGCGGGTCACGCAGATACGCAGTATTTT	CATSTGAGHADTQYF
many	16	TRBJ2-2	TRBV6-1	TRBD1	TGTGCCAGCAGCCCTGGGGCAGGGGGCGCCTGGGGGGAGCTGTTTTTT	CASSPGAGGAWGELFF
few	17	TRBJ2-4	TRBV20-1	NA	TGCAGTGCTAGAGATCATGGGCTAGAACTAGCCAAAAACATTCAGTACTTC	CSARDHGLELAKNIQYF
NA	15	TRBJ2-1	TRBV6-1	NA	TGTGCCAGCAGTGAGGTGGGGGCCTCCAACAATGAGCAGTTCTTC	CASSEVGASNNEQFF
many	16	TRBJ2-1	TRBV29-1	NA	TGCAGCGTTGAACCCCGAGGACATCAACTCTACAATGAGCAGTTCTTC	CSVEPRGHQLYNEQFF